The 15 T cell receptor beta chains below come from one sample, sequenced in a study of cytotoxic CD8 clonotypes in ibrutinib-treated CLL. Here immunoSEQ multiplex PCR was the method, and the copy in TCRdb shows in-frame clones only, minus some. The sample lists roughly 42,000 clones; roughly two thirds were seen once. Sample: PBMCs, taken at disease progression, from a patient treated with ibrutinib. These receptors were taken from a human donor with chronic lymphocytic leukemia.

This chain links TRBV7-8 with TRBJ1-2; no clear D gene. Deletions cut 1 base from V and 6 bases from J, with 6 bases between. CDR1 is SGHVS, CDR2 FQNEAQ, per germline. This CDR3 comprises 12 residues. CDR3 residues: CASSLVLDGYTF. The CDR3, as DNA: TGTGCCAGCAGCTTAGTTCTGGATGGCTACACCTTC.

In DNA form, the CDR3 reads TGCGCCAGCAGCTTTCTCAGGGGCCCATCCTACGAGCAGTACTTC. Translating it yields CASSFLRGPSYEQYF. V and J are TRBV5-1 and TRBJ2-7, with D possibly TRBD1 on 6 matching bases. The CDR3 extends over 15 amino acids. V shed 2 bases and J shed 1 base, with 13 bases lying between them. Germline V lookup: CDR1 SGHRS, CDR2 YFSETQ.

J is TRBJ1-5 and V is TRBV7-8; D is perhaps TRBD1 (5 bases). Germline loops: CDR1 SGHVS, CDR2 FQNEAQ. The CDR3 contains 16 residues. Deletions cut 2 bases from V and 1 base from J, with 12 bases between. CDR3 amino acids: CASSLTGGISNQPQHF. CDR3 nucleotides: TGTGCCAGCAGCTTAACGGGGGGAATAAGCAATCAGCCCCAGCATTTT.

This clone was counted between two and nine times. In nucleotides, the CDR3 is TGTGCCAGCAGCGCAGGACAGGGGCGATATGGCTACACCTTC. It specifies CASSAGQGRYGYTF. The gene calls are TRBV11-3 and TRBJ1-2, with 9 bases that match TRBD1. CDR3 length equals 14 residues. Unmatched junction bases numbered 6, after V lost 5 bases and J lost 5 bases. Germline lookup yields CDR1 SGHNT and CDR2 YENEEA.

The chain combines TRBV2 with TRBJ1-6; 10 positions match TRBD1. This CDR3 spans 17 amino acids. The V gene's germline CDR1 is SNHLY and CDR2 FYNNEI. With V trimmed by 5 bases and J by 7 bases, 11 bases remained unmatched. CDR3 sequence reads: CASSPRGLGQGNSPLHF. CDR3 sequence (DNA): TGTGCCAGCAGTCCCCGTGGTTTGGGACAGGGGAATTCACCCCTCCACTTT.

The chain couples TRBV5-1 to TRBJ1-1; tentatively, D is TRBD1 (5 bases). CDR3 size: 15 residues. The V gene's germline CDR1 is SGHRS and CDR2 YFSETQ. The V end lost 1 base, the J end lost 4 bases, and 14 bases lay between the germline ends. CDR3 DNA sequence: TGCGCCAGCAGCTTGTTGGGAGGGGAGGGCACTGAAGCTTTCTTT. Translated: CASSLLGGEGTEAFF. The full variable domain, in which reference TRBV5-1 and TRBJ1-1 provide the parts outside the CDR3, is KAGVTQTPRYLIKTRGQQVTLSCSPISGHRSVSWYQQTPGQGLQFLFEYFSETQRNKGNFPGRFSGRQFSNSRSEMNVSTLELGDSALYLCASSLLGGEGTEAFFGQGTRLTVV.

The gene calls are TRBV18 and TRBJ2-2; D possibly matches TRBD1 or TRBD2 (5 bases each). In germline, CDR1 is KGHSH, CDR2 LQKENI. The CDR3 length is 14 residues. Trimming took off 3 bases at V and 5 bases at J, with 10 bases between the two ends. The CDR3 here is CASSPEGQTGELFF. CDR3 coding DNA: TGTGCCAGCTCACCTGAGGGGCAGACCGGGGAGCTGTTTTTT.

This chain uses TRBV5-5 with TRBJ1-6; D ambiguous. V dropped 5 bases and J dropped 7 bases, with 13 bases sitting between them. CDR1 and CDR2 from the germline V gene are SGHKS and YYEKEE (reference sequence). This CDR3 contains 14 residues. CDR3 coding DNA: TGTGCCAGCAGTCAGCTGGGGAGGAATTCACCCCTCCACTTT. Residues: CASSQLGRNSPLHF. The full variable domain, its missing parts supplied by reference TRBV5-5 and TRBJ1-6, is DAGVTQSPTHLIKTRGQQVTLRCSPISGHKSVSWYQQVLGQGPQFIFQYYEKEERGRGNFPDRFSARQFPNYSSELNVNALLLGDSALYLCASSQLGRNSPLHFGNGTRLTVT.

This clone was observed a handful of times. The chain combines TRBV5-4 with TRBJ1-2; D might be TRBD1 (5 bases). Trimming took 5 bases from V and 1 from J, leaving 9 bases between them. The CDR3 spans 13 residues. Per the germline V gene, CDR1 is SGHNT and CDR2 is YYREEE (reference sequence). Written as DNA, the CDR3 is TGTGCCAGCAGAACAGGTTTTAACTATGGCTACACCTTC. Its translation is CASRTGFNYGYTF.

This clone was found once. This chain joins TRBV28 and TRBJ2-3, with TRBD2 as a possible D gene (6 bases). This CDR3 region has 16 residues. V gave up 1 base and J gave up 0 bases, with 11 bases separating them. CDR1 is MDHEN and CDR2 is SYDVKM in the germline V gene. This CDR3 reads CASSLLGGTSTDTQYF. The DNA of the CDR3 is TGTGCCAGCAGTTTATTAGGTGGGACTAGCACAGATACGCAGTATTTT. The full variable domain, in which reference TRBV28 and TRBJ2-3 provide the parts outside the CDR3, is DVKVTQSSRYLVKRTGEKVFLECVQDMDHENMFWYRQDPGLGLRLIYFSYDVKMKEKGDIPEGYSVSREKKERFSLILESASTNQTSMYLCASSLLGGTSTDTQYFGPGTRLTVL.

The V gene is TRBV6-8, the J gene TRBJ1-3, with D perhaps matching TRBD1 (5 bases). Germline V gives CDR1 MNHGY, CDR2 SAAAGT. V dropped 5 bases and J dropped 4 bases, with 18 bases sitting between them. The CDR3 has 16 amino acids. This chain's CDR3 is CASSPGLRVTGNTIYF. CDR3 nucleotides: TGTGCCAGCAGTCCGGGACTCCGGGTGACGGGAAACACCATATATTTT.

This clone was detected only a few times. The chain employs TRBV5-6 and TRBJ1-6, with 9 positions matching TRBD1. The J segment lost 7 bases and the V segment lost 2 bases, leaving 4 bases of the junction unmatched. The CDR3 loop spans 15 amino acids. Germline-derived CDR1 and CDR2 are SGHDT and YYEEEE. CDR3: CASSFGTGRNSPLHF. In nucleotides, the CDR3 is TGTGCCAGCAGCTTCGGGACAGGGAGGAATTCACCCCTCCACTTT.

The chain couples TRBV29-1 to TRBJ2-1, with D hard to call. This CDR3 is built from 11 residues. The V gene's germline CDR1 is SQVTM and CDR2 ANQGSEA. The V end was cut by 7 bases, the J end by 4 bases, with 8 bases between. The DNA of the CDR3 is TGCAGCGCGACATCTTACAATGAGCAGTTCTTC. It codes for CSATSYNEQFF.

The chain carries TRBV11-3 and TRBJ1-6; D ambiguous. The V end was cut by 3 bases, the J end by 6 bases, with 3 bases between. Germline assignment: CDR1 SGHNT and CDR2 YENEEA. The CDR3 consists of 12 residues. CDR3 nucleotide sequence: TGTGCCAGCAGCTTGGGTAATTCACCCCTCCACTTT. This encodes CASSLGNSPLHF.

The gene calls are TRBV6-6 and TRBJ2-7; possibly TRBD1 or TRBD2 for D (5 bases each). The CDR3 has 13 amino acids. The germline gives CDR1 MNHNY, CDR2 SVGAGI (reference sequence). Trimming left V 6 bases short and J 3 bases short, with 12 bases between. CDR3 protein: CASRPGTYYEQYF. The CDR3 bases are TGTGCCAGCAGACCCGGGACCTACTACGAGCAGTACTTC.